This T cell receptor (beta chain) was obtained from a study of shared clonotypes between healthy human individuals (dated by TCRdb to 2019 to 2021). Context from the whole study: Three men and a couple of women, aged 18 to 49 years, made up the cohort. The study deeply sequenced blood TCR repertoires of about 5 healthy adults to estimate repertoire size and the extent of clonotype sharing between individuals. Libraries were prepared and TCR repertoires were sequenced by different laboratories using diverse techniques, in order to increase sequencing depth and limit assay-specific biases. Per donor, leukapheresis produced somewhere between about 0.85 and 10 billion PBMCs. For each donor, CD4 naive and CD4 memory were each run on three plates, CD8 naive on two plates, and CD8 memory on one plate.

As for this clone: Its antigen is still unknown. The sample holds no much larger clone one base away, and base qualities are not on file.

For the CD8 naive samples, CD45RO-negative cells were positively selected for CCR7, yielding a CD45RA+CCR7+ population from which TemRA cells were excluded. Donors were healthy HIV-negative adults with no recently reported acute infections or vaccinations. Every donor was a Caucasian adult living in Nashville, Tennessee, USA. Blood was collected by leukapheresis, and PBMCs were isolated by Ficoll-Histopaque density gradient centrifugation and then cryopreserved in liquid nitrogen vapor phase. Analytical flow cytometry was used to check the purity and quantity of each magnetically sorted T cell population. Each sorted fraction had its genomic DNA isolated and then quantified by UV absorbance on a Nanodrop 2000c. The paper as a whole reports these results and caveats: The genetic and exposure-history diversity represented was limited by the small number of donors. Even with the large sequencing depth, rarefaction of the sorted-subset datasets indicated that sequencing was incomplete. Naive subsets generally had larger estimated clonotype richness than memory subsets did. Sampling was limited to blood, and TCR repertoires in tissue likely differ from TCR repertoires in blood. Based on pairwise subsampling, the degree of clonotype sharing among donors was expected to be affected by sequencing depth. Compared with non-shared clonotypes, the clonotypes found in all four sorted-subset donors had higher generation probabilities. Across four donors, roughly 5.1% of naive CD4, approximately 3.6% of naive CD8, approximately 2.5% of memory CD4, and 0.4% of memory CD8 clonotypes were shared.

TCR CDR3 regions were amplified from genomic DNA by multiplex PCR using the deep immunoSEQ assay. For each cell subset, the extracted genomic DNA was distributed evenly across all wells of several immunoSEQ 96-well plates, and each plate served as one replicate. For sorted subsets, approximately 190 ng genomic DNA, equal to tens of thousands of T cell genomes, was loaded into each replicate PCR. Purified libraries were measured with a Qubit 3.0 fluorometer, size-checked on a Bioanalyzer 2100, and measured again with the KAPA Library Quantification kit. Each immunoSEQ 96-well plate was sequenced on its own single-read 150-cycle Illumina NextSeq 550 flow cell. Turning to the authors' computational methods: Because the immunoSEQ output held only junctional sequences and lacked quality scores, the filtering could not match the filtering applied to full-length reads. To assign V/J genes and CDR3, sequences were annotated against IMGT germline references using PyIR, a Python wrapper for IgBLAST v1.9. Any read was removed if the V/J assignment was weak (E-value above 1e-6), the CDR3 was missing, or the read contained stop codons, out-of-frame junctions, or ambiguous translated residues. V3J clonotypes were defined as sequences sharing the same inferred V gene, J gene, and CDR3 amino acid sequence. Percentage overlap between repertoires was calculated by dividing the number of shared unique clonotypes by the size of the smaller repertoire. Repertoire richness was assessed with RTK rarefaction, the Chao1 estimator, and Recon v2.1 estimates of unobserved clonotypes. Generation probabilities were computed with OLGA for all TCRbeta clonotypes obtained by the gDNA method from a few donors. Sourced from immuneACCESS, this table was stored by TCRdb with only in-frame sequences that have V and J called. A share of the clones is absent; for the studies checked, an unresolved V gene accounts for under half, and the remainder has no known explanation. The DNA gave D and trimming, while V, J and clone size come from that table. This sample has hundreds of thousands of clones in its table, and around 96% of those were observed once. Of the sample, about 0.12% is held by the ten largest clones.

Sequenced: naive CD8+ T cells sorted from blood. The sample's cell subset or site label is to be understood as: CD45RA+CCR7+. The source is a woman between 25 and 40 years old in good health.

CDR3 loop: CASTSLSASRQETQYF. The nucleotides read TGTGCCAGCACCTCTCTCAGTGCCTCCCGACAAGAGACCCAGTACTTC. The rearranged segments are TRBV27 and TRBJ2-5, with the D gene too uncertain to name. V is reduced by 7 bases and J by 2 bases, leaving a spacing of 20 bases between them. Counted from cysteine to phenylalanine, this CDR3 has 16 amino acids. Here the CDR3 DNA is all that survives: 48 bases in frame from base 1. Sequences MNHEY (CDR1) and SMNVEV (CDR2) are obtained from the germline V gene (reference sequence).